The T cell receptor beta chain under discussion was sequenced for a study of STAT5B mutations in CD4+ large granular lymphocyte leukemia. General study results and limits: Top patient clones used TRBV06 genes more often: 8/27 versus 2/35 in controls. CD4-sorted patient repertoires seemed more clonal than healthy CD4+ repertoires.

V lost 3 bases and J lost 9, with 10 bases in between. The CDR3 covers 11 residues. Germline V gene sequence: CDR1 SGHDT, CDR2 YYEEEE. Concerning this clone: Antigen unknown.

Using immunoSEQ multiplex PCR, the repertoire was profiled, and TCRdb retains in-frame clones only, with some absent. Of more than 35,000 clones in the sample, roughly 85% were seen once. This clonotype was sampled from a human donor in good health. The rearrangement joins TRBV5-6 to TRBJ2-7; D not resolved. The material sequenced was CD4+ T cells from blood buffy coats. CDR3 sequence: CASSSGSRQYF. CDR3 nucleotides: TGTGCCAGCAGCTCCGGGTCTCGGCAGTACTTC.